The present TCR beta chain was sequenced within a study of T cells in severe cutaneous drug reactions (dated by TCRdb to the late 2010s). Broadly, across the study: Recruitment took place between about 2011 and 2019, drawing patients from Taiwan, Thailand and a European registry network. Enrollment was limited to patients whose SJS/TEN or DRESS diagnosis was probable or definite according to RegiSCAR criteria. The study combined bulk TCR sequencing with single-cell sequencing, quantitative PCR validation, functional assays and transgenic mouse experiments. The Naranjo algorithm and the ALDEN drug causality algorithm were used to assign the culprit drug. To build the libraries, iRepertoire multiplex PCR was used, and the authors pointed to a comparison in which iRepertoire and 5' RACE methods, with or without UMI, captured abundant clonotypes similarly. Blister fluids/cells, PBMC and other biological samples were taken from patients in the acute stage or the recovery stage.

The full study reports these points: Although undetectable or scarce in tolerant-control and healthy-donor PBMC, a public TCRbeta CDR3 was found in all seven CBZ-SJS/TEN blister samples, at a mean of roughly 13%. A strong increase in TRBV12-4 usage was observed in CBZ-SJS/TEN patients, with averages of roughly 30% in blister cells and roughly 5% in PBMC. Whether the public TCR generalizes to SJS/TEN caused by other drugs was noted by the authors as still needing further study.

As concerns this clonotype: This clone's antigen is unknown.

Sequenced donors were patients with carbamazepine-induced Stevens-Johnson syndrome or toxic epidermal necrolysis (CBZ-SJS/TEN). Peripheral blood repertoires came from CBZ-SJS/TEN patients of Han Chinese (five) and European (about six) origin. To look for drug-specific clonotypes, next-generation sequencing was used to profile the T cell receptor repertoires of patients with drug-induced severe cutaneous adverse reactions. The RNA source was either peripheral blood mononuclear cells or blister cells from skin lesions. Counted from cysteine to phenylalanine, this CDR3 has 14 amino acids. Only the protein is available. From the germline V gene, CDR1 is MDHEN and CDR2 is SYDVKM. Library preparation used the iRepertoire multiplex PCR system with TCR subtype-specific primers for both bulk and single-cell sequencing. Multiplex PCR using primers aimed at the V, D and J gene regions produced the bulk TCR beta libraries. Each sample contributed roughly 90-550 ng of RNA as input for preparing the bulk TCR library. An Illumina MiSeq was used to sequence the bulk TCR beta amplicons. In the paper's pipeline: Sample misassignments and low-quality sequencing reads were removed through quality control steps. The CDR3 was defined as the amino acids lying between the Y[YFLI]C motif of the V gene and the [FW]GXGT motif of the J segment. The IMGT database was followed for TRBV and TRBJ gene assignments and CDR3 clonotypes. TRBV expression in each sample was normalized to the mean expression of the same gene in PBMC from a few dozen healthy donors. Once TCRdb had reprocessed the reads, it stored one entry per CDR3 protein sequence and supplied no DNA. The V and J calls were determined by TCRdb, not by the authors. This sample's table contains 20,000 to 25,000 distinct CDR3 sequences. The ten largest account for approximately 7% of the sample.

The sequence derives from a human donor with toxic epidermal necrolysis, a severe cutaneous drug reaction. This chain is built from TRBV28 and TRBJ2-7; TCRdb's assignment of TRBD2 cannot be checked, as there is no DNA. The material sequenced was PBMCs. The CDR3 reads CASSPLAGVREQYF. Where the CDR3 stops, the reference TRBV28 and TRBJ2-7 genes take over; the full variable domain is DVKVTQSSRYLVKRTGEKVFLECVQDMDHENMFWYRQDPGLGLRLIYFSYDVKMKEKGDIPEGYSVSREKKERFSLILESASTNQTSMYLCASSPLAGVREQYFGPGTRLTVT.